This TCR beta chain was retrieved from a study of regulatory T cells in long-lasting Graves disease. This clonotype was seen a few times. Arm-PCR with iRepertoire HTBI primers amplified the CDR3 regions for these TCR beta libraries. Via MiXCR, TCRdb re-called the multiplex PCR reads, giving one row per CDR3 protein. This sample has 700,000 or so distinct CDR3 sequences; 25% to 35% occur once, and the top ten carry roughly 41%. Indicated time point: persistent/refractory GD, antithyroid drugs over 5 years with positive TRAb. Following extraction of RNA from PBMCs, that RNA was used to make the TCR library. The patients were drawn from one endocrinology department in Xi'an, China. Here the sequenced sample was peripheral blood mononuclear cells (PBMCs), taken when the disease was refractory, from a patient treated with antithyroid drugs. The TCR sequence derives from a female donor with Graves disease.

DNA of the CDR3: TGTGCCAGCAGACTCACCGGGACAGGGGGGGAAAAACTGTTTTTT. This codes for CASRLTGTGGEKLFF. V gene TRBV7-9 combines with J gene TRBJ1-4; 11 nucleotides align to TRBD1. This CDR3 spans 15 amino acids. The J segment lost 8 bases and the V segment lost 6 bases, leaving 8 bases of the junction unmatched. The germline V gene has CDR1 SEHNR and CDR2 FQNEAQ (reference sequence).